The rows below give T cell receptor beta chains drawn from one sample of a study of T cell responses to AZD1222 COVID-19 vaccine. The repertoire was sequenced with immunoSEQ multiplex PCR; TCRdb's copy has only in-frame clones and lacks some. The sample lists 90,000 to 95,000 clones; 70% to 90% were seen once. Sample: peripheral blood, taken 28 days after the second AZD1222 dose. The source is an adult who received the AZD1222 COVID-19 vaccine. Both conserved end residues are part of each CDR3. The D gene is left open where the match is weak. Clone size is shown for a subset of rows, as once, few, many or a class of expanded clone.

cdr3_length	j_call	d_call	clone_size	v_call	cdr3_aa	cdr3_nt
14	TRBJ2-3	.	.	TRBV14	CASSLTTATDTQYF	TGTGCCAGCAGCCTGACGACAGCCACAGATACGCAGTATTTT
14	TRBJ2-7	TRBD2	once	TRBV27	CASSFGTSSYEQYF	TGTGCCAGCAGTTTCGGGACTAGTTCCTACGAGCAGTACTTC
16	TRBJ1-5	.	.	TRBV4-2	CASSQGAGGGNQPQHF	TGTGCCAGCAGCCAGGGGGCGGGGGGCGGCAATCAGCCCCAACATTTT
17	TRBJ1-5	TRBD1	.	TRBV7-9	CASSPGTGGLSNQPQHF	TGTGCCAGCAGCCCCGGGACAGGGGGTTTAAGCAATCAGCCCCAGCATTTT
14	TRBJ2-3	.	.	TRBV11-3	CASSLDPSADTQYF	TGTGCCAGCAGCTTAGATCCTTCGGCAGATACGCAGTATTTT
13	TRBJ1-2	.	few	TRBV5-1	CASSPRGPYGYTF	TGCGCCAGCAGCCCAAGGGGCCCCTATGGCTACACCTTC
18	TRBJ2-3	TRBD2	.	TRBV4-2	CASSQVHSGTRFGDTQYF	TGTGCCAGCAGCCAAGTCCATTCCGGGACTAGATTTGGGGATACGCAGTATTTT
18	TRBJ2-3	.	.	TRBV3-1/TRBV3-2	CASSQDPLGGGSTDTQYF	TGTGCCAGCAGCCAAGATCCCTTAGGAGGGGGGAGCACAGATACGCAGTATTTT
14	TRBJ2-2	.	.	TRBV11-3	CASSVAANTGELFF	TGTGCCAGCAGCGTAGCGGCCAACACCGGGGAGCTGTTTTTT
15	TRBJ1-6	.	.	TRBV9	CASSGPKRANSPLHF	TGTGCCAGCAGCGGTCCGAAACGGGCCAATTCACCCCTCCACTTT
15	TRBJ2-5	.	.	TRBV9	CASSANPGKRETQYF	TGTGCCAGCAGCGCAAACCCGGGCAAGAGGGAGACCCAGTACTTC
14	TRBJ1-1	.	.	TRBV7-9	CASSLGGLGTEAFF	TGTGCCAGCAGCTTAGGGGGCCTGGGGACTGAAGCTTTCTTT
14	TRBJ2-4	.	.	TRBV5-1	CASSLVGAKNIQYF	TGCGCCAGCAGCTTGGTGGGAGCCAAAAACATTCAGTACTTC
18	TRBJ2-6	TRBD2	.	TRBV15	CATSIPSGSSSGANVLTF	TGTGCCACCAGCATACCTAGCGGTAGTTCCTCTGGGGCCAACGTCCTGACTTTC
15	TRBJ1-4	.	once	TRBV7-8	CASSFSRGANEKLFF	TGTGCCAGCAGCTTTAGTAGGGGGGCTAATGAAAAACTGTTTTTT
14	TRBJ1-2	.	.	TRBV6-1	CASSEGAGAYGYTF	TGTGCCAGCAGTGAAGGGGCAGGGGCCTATGGCTACACCTTC
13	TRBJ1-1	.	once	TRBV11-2	CASSFGSNTEAFF	TGTGCCAGCAGCTTTGGTTCGAACACTGAAGCTTTCTTT
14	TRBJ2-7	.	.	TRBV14	CASSQFRDTYEQYF	TGTGCCAGCAGCCAGTTCCGGGATACCTACGAGCAGTACTTC
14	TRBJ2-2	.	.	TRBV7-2	CASSFVQVTGELFF	TGTGCCAGCAGCTTCGTTCAAGTCACCGGGGAGCTGTTTTTT
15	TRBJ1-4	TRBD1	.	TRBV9	CVSSVTGEANEKLFF	TGTGTCAGCAGCGTTACAGGGGAGGCTAATGAAAAACTGTTTTTT
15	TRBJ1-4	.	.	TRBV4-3	CASSRSAYRAEKLFF	TGCGCCAGCAGCCGGTCGGCGTATAGGGCGGAAAAACTGTTTTTT
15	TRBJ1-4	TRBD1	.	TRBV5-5	CASQWYSGTEEKLFF	TGTGCCAGTCAGTGGTATTCCGGGACAGAAGAAAAACTGTTTTTT
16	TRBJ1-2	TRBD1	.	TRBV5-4	CASSPPGTGVNYGYTF	TGTGCCAGCAGCCCGCCGGGGACAGGGGTTAACTATGGCTACACCTTC
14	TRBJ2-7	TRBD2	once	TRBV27	CASTWTSGPYEQYF	TGTGCCAGCACCTGGACTAGCGGACCCTACGAGCAGTACTTC
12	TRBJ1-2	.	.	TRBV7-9	CASSLDGSGYTF	TGTGCCAGCAGCTTAGATGGGAGTGGCTACACCTTC
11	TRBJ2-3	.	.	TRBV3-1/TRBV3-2	CASSQADTQYF	TGTGCCAGCAGCCAGGCAGATACGCAGTATTTT
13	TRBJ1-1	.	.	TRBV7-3	CASSLGMNTEAFF	TGTGCCAGCAGCTTAGGCATGAACACTGAAGCTTTCTTT
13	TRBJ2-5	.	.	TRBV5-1	CASSRQGQETQYF	TGCGCCAGCAGTCGGCAGGGACAAGAGACCCAGTACTTC
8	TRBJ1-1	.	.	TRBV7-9	CASSPEFF	TGTGCCAGCAGCCCGGAGTTCTTT
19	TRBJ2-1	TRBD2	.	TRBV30	CAKTSGTSGRMSSYNEQFF	TGTGCCAAGACTTCCGGGACTAGCGGGAGGATGAGCTCCTACAATGAGCAGTTCTTC
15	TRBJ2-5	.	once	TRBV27	CASSLPPWDRETQYF	TGTGCCAGCAGTTTACCTCCGTGGGATCGGGAGACCCAGTACTTC
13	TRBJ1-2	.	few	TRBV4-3	CASSQAGNYGYTF	TGCGCCAGCAGCCAAGCGGGGAACTATGGCTACACCTTC
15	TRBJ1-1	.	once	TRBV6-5	CASSYSRDGRTEAFF	TGTGCCAGCAGTTACAGCAGGGATGGGCGGACTGAAGCTTTCTTT
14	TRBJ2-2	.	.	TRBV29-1	CSVLTSVNTGELFF	TGCAGCGTTCTGACGTCGGTTAACACCGGGGAGCTGTTTTTT
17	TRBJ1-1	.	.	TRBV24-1	CAPPPYHNDSIDTEAFF	TGTGCCCCACCACCCTACCATAATGACAGCATCGACACTGAAGCTTTCTTT
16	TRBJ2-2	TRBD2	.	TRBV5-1	CASSLGISGLTGELFF	TGCGCCAGCAGCCTGGGGATTAGCGGGCTCACCGGGGAGCTGTTTTTT
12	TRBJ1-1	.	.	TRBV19	CASSMVGREAFF	TGTGCCAGTAGTATGGTAGGGCGGGAAGCTTTCTTT
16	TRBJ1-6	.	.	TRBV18	CASSPTGGLMDSPLHF	TGTGCCAGCTCCCCGACTGGGGGCCTGATGGATTCACCCCTCCACTTT
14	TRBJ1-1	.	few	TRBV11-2	CASGLRREGTEAFF	TGTGCCAGCGGACTACGGCGGGAGGGCACTGAAGCTTTCTTT
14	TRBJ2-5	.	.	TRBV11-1	CASSLIQGRETQYF	TGTGCCAGCAGCTTAATACAGGGAAGAGAGACCCAGTACTTC
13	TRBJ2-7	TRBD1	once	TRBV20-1	CSASWDRDYEQYF	TGCAGTGCTAGTTGGGACAGGGACTACGAGCAGTACTTC
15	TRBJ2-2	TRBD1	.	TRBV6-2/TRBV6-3	CASSPGTGETGELFF	TGTGCCAGCAGTCCCGGGACAGGGGAAACCGGGGAGCTGTTTTTT
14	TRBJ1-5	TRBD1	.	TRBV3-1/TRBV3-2	CASSQDRGRQPQHF	TGTGCCAGCAGCCAAGACAGGGGGCGACAGCCCCAGCATTTT
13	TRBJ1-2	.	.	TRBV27	CASSGTSGFGYTF	TGTGCCAGCAGTGGGACCTCTGGGTTCGGCTACACCTTC
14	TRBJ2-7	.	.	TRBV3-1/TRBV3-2	CASSQYDRTSEQYF	TGTGCCAGCAGCCAGTATGACAGGACGAGCGAGCAGTACTTC
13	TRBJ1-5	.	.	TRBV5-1	CASSPEPYQPQHF	TGCGCCAGCAGCCCCGAACCATATCAGCCCCAGCATTTT
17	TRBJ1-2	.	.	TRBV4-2	CASSQDKGQAIPYGYTF	TGTGCCAGCAGCCAAGATAAGGGCCAGGCCATACCCTATGGCTACACCTTC
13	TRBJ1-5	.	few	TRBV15	CATSRDTFQPQHF	TGTGCCACCAGCAGAGATACTTTTCAGCCCCAGCATTTT
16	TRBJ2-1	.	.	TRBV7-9	CASSSPTGGSYNEQFF	TGTGCCAGCAGCTCTCCGACTGGGGGATCCTACAATGAGCAGTTCTTC
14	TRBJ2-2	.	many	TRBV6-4	CASSPTLDTGELFF	TGTGCCAGCAGTCCCACGTTGGACACCGGGGAGCTGTTTTTT